The 29 T cell receptor beta chains listed next were all sequenced from one sample in a study of blood T cell repertoires in COVID-19. Assay used: immunoSEQ multiplex PCR; TCRdb lists only in-frame clones, some missing. The sample records 380,000 or so clones, about 88% being singletons. The material sequenced was peripheral blood. The receptors shown here come from a woman aged 55-69 years with COVID-19, enrolled during active disease.

This clone was counted once. The V and J genes are TRBV5-8 and TRBJ2-1; 10 bases fit TRBD2. The germline CDR1 and CDR2 sequences are SGHTS and YDEGEE. This CDR3 has 16 amino acids. After removal of 5 bases from V and 6 bases from J, the junction contained 11 bases not matched to a gene. The CDR3 bases are TGTGCCAGCAGTTTTGGAAGCGGGGGGGCCCTCAATGAGCAGTTCTTC. This encodes CASSFGSGGALNEQFF.

The CDR3 protein is CASSPYRTSGDTGELFF. The CDR3 DNA reads as TGTGCCAGCTCACCTTATCGGACGTCGGGGGACACCGGGGAGCTGTTTTTT. The rearrangement links TRBV18 to TRBJ2-2, with a weak D call TRBD2 (6 bases). This CDR3 is built from 17 residues. CDR1 is KGHSH, CDR2 LQKENI, per germline. Trimming left V 3 bases short and J 3 bases short, with 17 bases between.

This chain links TRBV12-5 with TRBJ2-1, with 9 nucleotides matching TRBD2. CDR1 is LGHNT and CDR2 is FRNRAP in the germline V gene. The CDR3 is 19 amino acids. V lost 0 bases to trimming and J lost 9 bases; unmatched junction nucleotides: 18. DNA for the CDR3: TGTGCTAGTGGTTTGGTACTACCCAGCGGGGGGATACAATTCGGTGAGCAGTTCTTC. Residues: CASGLVLPSGGIQFGEQFF.

The J gene is TRBJ1-5, the V gene TRBV12-5, with D hard to call. The CDR3 is 14 residues long. The germline V and J ends were trimmed by 2 bases and 5 bases, with 10 bases remaining between them. Germline V CDR1 and CDR2: LGHNT, FRNRAP. In DNA, the CDR3 is TGTGCTAGTGGTTTGCAAATCACTGATCAGCCCCAGCATTTT. Translating gives CASGLQITDQPQHF.

This clone was detected once. The V and J genes are TRBV3-1 (or the pseudogene TRBV3-2) and TRBJ1-1; TRBD1 is a possible D gene (5 bases). The CDR3 sequence is 16 residues long. The germline V gene encodes CDR1 LGHDT and CDR2 YNNKEL (reference sequence). Trimming took 0 bases from V and 6 from J, leaving 17 bases between them. The CDR3 DNA reads TGTGCCAGCAGCCAAGATCTAGGGGTTCTGACGGCTGAAGCTTTCTTT. Translation gives CASSQDLGVLTAEAFF.

The J gene is TRBJ1-4, the V gene TRBV11-2; tentatively, D is TRBD1 (5 bases). The V and J ends lost 3 bases and 0 bases respectively, with 8 bases between them. The CDR3 loop spans 15 amino acids. CDR1 SGHAT and CDR2 FQNNGV come from the germline V gene. The CDR3 region has the DNA TGTGCCAGCAGCTTCCAGGGCACAACTAATGAAAAACTGTTTTTT. It is translated as CASSFQGTTNEKLFF.

This chain joins TRBV7-9 and TRBJ1-5; weak D call: TRBD1 (5 bases). V dropped 4 bases and J dropped 5 bases, with 15 bases sitting between them. Germline-derived CDR1 and CDR2 are SEHNR and FQNEAQ (reference sequence). CDR3 length equals 15 residues. The CDR3 DNA reads TGTGCCAGCAGCTCAACAGGACCGGGAGATCAGCCCCAGCATTTT. It codes for CASSSTGPGDQPQHF. The full variable domain, completed using reference TRBV7-9 and TRBJ1-5, is DTGVSQNPRHKITKRGQNVTFRCDPISEHNRLYWYRQTLGQGPEFLTYFQNEAQLEKSRLLSDRFSAERPKGSFSTLEIQRTEQGDSAMYLCASSSTGPGDQPQHFGDGTRLSIL.

The rearrangement joins TRBV7-2 to TRBJ2-7; D is possibly TRBD1 (6 bases). Germline V gives CDR1 SGHTA, CDR2 FQGNSA. The CDR3 runs to 16 residues. Trimming removed 5 bases from V and 7 bases from J, with 24 bases in between. DNA of the CDR3: TGTGCCAGCAGCCCCCCCCAGGGGACACATCCTAGGGAGCAGTACTTC. Translated, it gives CASSPPQGTHPREQYF. The full variable domain, with the rest looked up from reference TRBV7-2 and TRBJ2-7, is GAGVSQSPSNKVTEKGKDVELRCDPISGHTALYWYRQSLGQGLEFLIYFQGNSAPDKSGLPSDRFSAERTGGSVSTLTIQRTQQEDSAVYLCASSPPQGTHPREQYFGPGTRLTVT.

The chain employs TRBV19 and TRBJ2-3; unclear D gene. V shed 7 bases and J shed 3 bases, with 11 bases lying between them. Germline V gene lookup returns CDR1 LNHDA and CDR2 SQIVND (reference sequence). This CDR3 has 13 residues. CDR3 nucleotide sequence: TGTGCCAGTATGGTTTTCGGGACAGATACGCAGTATTTT. Translating gives CASMVFGTDTQYF.

The V call is TRBV11-1, the J call TRBJ2-2; 8 nucleotides align to TRBD1. This CDR3 is built from 15 residues. Trimming took 0 bases from V and 7 from J; bases not matched to a gene: 4. Germline assignment: CDR1 SGHAT and CDR2 FQDESV (reference sequence). As DNA, the CDR3 is TGTGCCAGCAGCTTAGCCGGACAGGGAATCGGGGAGCTGTTTTTT. Amino acids: CASSLAGQGIGELFF.

Details on this clone: Different DNA sequences within this sample yield the same CDR3. The chain links TRBV3-1 (or the pseudogene TRBV3-2) to TRBJ1-2; TRBD1 is a possible D gene (5 bases). The CDR3 loop spans 14 amino acids. V was shortened by 4 bases and J by 3 bases, with 12 bases between the two germline ends. Germline CDR1 reads LGHDT; CDR2 reads YNNKEL (reference sequence). The CDR3 sequence: CASSLQGVDYGYTF. The CDR3 DNA reads as TGTGCCAGCAGCCTCCAGGGTGTCGACTATGGCTACACCTTC.

V and J are TRBV5-4 and TRBJ2-7, with 8 bases identical to TRBD1. J gave up 6 bases and V 2 bases, and 10 bases lay outside the gene matches. The CDR3 is 15 residues long. Looked up from germline, CDR1 is SGHNT and CDR2 is YYREEE (reference sequence). This chain's CDR3 is CASSLPSTGAIEQYF. Here the CDR3 DNA reads TGTGCCAGCAGCTTACCATCGACAGGGGCTATCGAGCAGTACTTC.

The V and J genes are TRBV18 and TRBJ1-1; maybe TRBD1 (5 bases). Trimming stripped 6 bases from V and 3 bases from J, with 17 bases between. Germline V gene data show CDR1 as KGHSH and CDR2 as LQKENI. The CDR3 is made up of 15 amino acids. This CDR3 is CASSNYPGGDTEAFF. The CDR3 DNA is TGTGCCAGCTCTAACTACCCTGGGGGGGACACTGAAGCTTTCTTT.

CDR3 protein: CASSQQLASFGYEQYF. The CDR3 DNA reads TGCGCCAGCAGCCAACAGTTGGCTAGCTTTGGGTACGAGCAGTACTTC. The chain uses TRBV4-1 and TRBJ2-7, with TRBD2 as a possible D gene (5 bases). The germline V and J ends were trimmed by 2 bases and 4 bases, with 18 bases remaining between them. Germline V gene sequence: CDR1 MGHRA, CDR2 YSYEKL. The CDR3 spans 16 residues.

V gene TRBV19 combines with J gene TRBJ1-5; a weak D match, TRBD1 (6 bases). Per germline, CDR1 LNHDA and CDR2 SQIVND (reference sequence). The CDR3 consists of 16 residues. Trimming cost V 7 bases and J 5 bases, with 21 bases left between them. The DNA of the CDR3 is TGTGCCAGTATCCCGGGGCAGGGGAAGTGGGATCAGCCCCAGCATTTT. As protein: CASIPGQGKWDQPQHF.

DNA for the CDR3: TGCGCCAGCAGCTTCGGACAGCTCCCCTTCGATGAAAAACTGTTTTTT. Amino acids: CASSFGQLPFDEKLFF. This chain joins TRBV5-1 and TRBJ1-4, with D perhaps TRBD1 (6 bases). V lost 2 bases to trimming and J lost 6 bases, with 17 bases between them. Germline V gene lookup returns CDR1 SGHRS and CDR2 YFSETQ. There are 16 residues in the CDR3.

The V gene is TRBV5-5, the J gene TRBJ2-7; D is undetermined. Germline V gene lookup returns CDR1 SGHKS and CDR2 YYEKEE (reference sequence). Deletions cut 1 base from V and 3 bases from J, with 2 bases between. CDR3 length: 11 residues. CDR3 DNA: TGTGCCAGCAGCTTGTACTACGAGCAGTACTTC. This codes for CASSLYYEQYF.

This sequence joins TRBV5-6 and TRBJ2-1, with a possible D match to TRBD1 (6 bases). V lost 4 bases to trimming and J lost 7 bases, with 12 bases between them. The CDR3 is made up of 13 amino acids. CDR1 is SGHDT, CDR2 YYEEEE, per germline. Written as DNA, the CDR3 is TGTGCCAGCAGCCCGACAGGTTTTAATGAGCAGTTCTTC. This encodes CASSPTGFNEQFF.

This chain connects TRBV30 to TRBJ2-2; TRBD2 agrees at 8 bases. From germline, CDR1 is GTSNPN and CDR2 SVGIG (reference sequence). This CDR3 is 17 amino acids long. V was pared by 3 bases and J by 0 bases, with 9 bases of the junction left unmatched. CDR3 protein: CAWSLKAGAPNTGELFF. In nucleotides, the CDR3 is TGTGCCTGGAGCCTCAAAGCGGGGGCCCCGAACACCGGGGAGCTGTTTTTT.

This clone turned up a few times. The J gene is TRBJ1-1, the V gene TRBV3-1 (or the pseudogene TRBV3-2), with a tentative D call TRBD1 (6 bases). Germline V CDR1 and CDR2: LGHDT, YNNKEL (reference sequence). The CDR3 has 15 amino acids. V lost 1 base and J lost 6, with 15 bases in between. The DNA for the CDR3 is TGTGCCAGCAGCCAAGGGTCAGGGGTTGAGGCTGAAGCTTTCTTT. It translates to CASSQGSGVEAEAFF.

The CDR3 bases are TGTGCCAGCAGCGCCCGGGACAACTCCTACGAGCAGTACTTC. Translating it yields CASSARDNSYEQYF. The chain couples TRBV7-9 to TRBJ2-7, with D possibly TRBD1 on 6 matching bases. The CDR3 runs 14 residues. Deletions cut 5 bases from V and 0 bases from J, with 11 bases between. The germline gives CDR1 SEHNR, CDR2 FQNEAQ (reference sequence).

The CDR3 DNA reads as TGTGCCAGTAGTATTGGGGGGGAGCTTAGAGGGTACAATGAGCAGTTCTTC. It translates to CASSIGGELRGYNEQFF. V and J are TRBV19 and TRBJ2-1, with 7 bases matching TRBD2. This CDR3 comprises 17 residues. Germline V gives CDR1 LNHDA, CDR2 SQIVND (reference sequence). J lost 4 bases, V lost 3 bases, and 12 bases had no gene match.

The chain employs TRBV12-5 and TRBJ1-4; D is perhaps TRBD1 (5 bases). The CDR3 extends over 16 amino acids. V lost 4 bases to trimming and J lost 7 bases, with 19 bases between them. Germline V gene sequence: CDR1 LGHNT, CDR2 FRNRAP. CDR3 sequence (DNA): TGTGCTAGTGGTTCCCCCTTGGCAGGGAGGACTGAAAAACTGTTTTTT. Its protein is CASGSPLAGRTEKLFF.

This chain connects TRBV3-1 (or the pseudogene TRBV3-2) to TRBJ1-5; 7 nucleotides agree with TRBD1. The V gene end was trimmed by 0 bases and the J gene end by 5 bases; junction bases not matched to a gene: 1. Per the germline V gene, CDR1 is LGHDT and CDR2 is YNNKEL (reference sequence). This CDR3 has 14 residues. CDR3 sequence (DNA): TGTGCCAGCAGCCAAGAACAGGGGTATCAGCCCCAGCATTTT. Protein product: CASSQEQGYQPQHF.

The rearrangement uses TRBV5-1 and TRBJ2-3; TRBD1 might be the D (5 bases). CDR3 size: 17 residues. The V gene's germline CDR1 is SGHRS and CDR2 YFSETQ. V dropped 0 bases and J dropped 0 bases, with 14 bases sitting between them. CDR3 DNA sequence: TGCGCCAGCAGCTTGGTGTCTACAGGAACTAGCACAGATACGCAGTATTTT. Its translation: CASSLVSTGTSTDTQYF.

J is TRBJ1-5 and V is TRBV7-9; perhaps TRBD1 as D (6 bases). There are 14 residues in the CDR3. Trimming cost V 1 base and J 7 bases, with 11 bases left between them. Germline CDR1 SEHNR, CDR2 FQNEAQ (reference sequence). The CDR3 sequence: CASSLDGGGQPQHF. CDR3 DNA sequence: TGTGCCAGCAGCTTAGATGGGGGCGGGCAGCCCCAGCATTTT.

This clone was recorded a few times. The chain is built from TRBV7-9 and TRBJ2-1; the match to TRBD2 covers 7 bases. Germline trimming cut 0 bases from V and 5 bases from J; bases unmatched to any gene: 4. The CDR3 consists of 15 residues. The germline CDR1 and CDR2 sequences are SEHNR and FQNEAQ (reference sequence). The CDR3 DNA is TGTGCCAGCAGCTTAGCTGGGCTAGCGGACAATGAGCAGTTCTTC. Translated, it gives CASSLAGLADNEQFF.

V and J are TRBV6-5 and TRBJ1-1; D gene unclear. Trimming shortened V by 0 bases and J by 7 bases, and 3 bases separated the two germline ends. Germline loops: CDR1 MNHEY, CDR2 SVGAGI. This CDR3 is built from 11 residues. CDR3 bases: TGTGCCAGCAGTTACTCCAGTGAAGCTTTCTTT. It is translated as CASSYSSEAFF.

The V and J genes are TRBV9 and TRBJ1-3; D call uncertain. Germline V gene sequence: CDR1 SGDLS, CDR2 YYNGEE. Between the trimmed V and J ends, which lost 0 bases and 0 bases, there was a span of 10 bases. The CDR3 is 16 residues long. The CDR3 region is CASSVVSGFSGNTIYF. CDR3 bases: TGTGCCAGCAGCGTAGTCTCAGGCTTCTCTGGAAACACCATATATTTT.